A selection of T cell receptor beta chains follows, all from one sample in a study of shared clonotypes between healthy human individuals. Profiled with immunoSEQ multiplex PCR; TCRdb holds only in-frame clones, not every one. This table has about 800,000 clones, 95% to 97% appearing once. Material for sequencing was naive CD8+ T cells sorted from blood. The origin of the receptors is a man aged 30 to 45 in good health. Both conserved end residues are part of each CDR3. Each record gives: clone size, D gene, V gene, J gene, CDR3 DNA, CDR3 protein. D genes are given only for firm matches. Expanded clones are given a class, and other clones once, few, many or no size at all.

NA	NA	TRBV2	TRBJ2-1	TGTGCCAGCAGTGCCTCCGCGCTCACCTACAATGAGCAGTTCTTC	CASSASALTYNEQFF
NA	NA	TRBV6-5	TRBJ2-3	TGTGCCATAACAGGGTTCGTAGATACGCAGTATTTT	CAITGFVDTQYF
NA	NA	TRBV5-1	TRBJ2-1	TGCGCCAGCAGCTTGAGGGGGATGGGAGCCCCTTCCCTCAATGAGCAGTTCTTC	CASSLRGMGAPSLNEQFF
NA	TRBD2	TRBV30	TRBJ2-1	TGTGGACTAGCGTGGTACAATGAGCAGTTCTTC	CGLAWYNEQFF
NA	NA	TRBV6-5	TRBJ2-7	TGTGCCAGCAGTCCCTTCTCAGGGGCCTACGAGCAGTACTTC	CASSPFSGAYEQYF
NA	NA	TRBV7-9	TRBJ1-2	TGTGCCAGCAGCTTAGACATTCAGGAAGCTAACTATGGCTACACCTTC	CASSLDIQEANYGYTF
NA	TRBD1	TRBV29-1	TRBJ2-7	TGCAGCGCAAAACCGGGACAGGGCTACGAGCAGTACTTC	CSAKPGQGYEQYF
NA	NA	TRBV10-3	TRBJ2-7	TGTGCCATCAGCCCCCGGGACGACTACGAGCAGTACTTC	CAISPRDDYEQYF
NA	TRBD2	TRBV7-9	TRBJ2-1	TGTGCCAGCAGCTTAGTTAGCGGGAGTAATGGTGAGCAGTTCTTC	CASSLVSGSNGEQFF
NA	NA	TRBV11-2	TRBJ2-3	TGTGCCAGCAGCTTAAATAATAGGTCGAAGGGTACAGATACGCAGTATTTT	CASSLNNRSKGTDTQYF
NA	NA	TRBV27	TRBJ2-1	TGTGCCAGCAGGGATGCGGGCTCCTACAATGAGCAGTTCTTC	CASRDAGSYNEQFF
NA	NA	TRBV15	TRBJ1-4	TGTGCCACCAGCAGACCGGGACGGTCTGATGAAAAACTGTTTTTT	CATSRPGRSDEKLFF
NA	NA	TRBV10-3	TRBJ1-5	TGTGCCATCAGTGAGTCGACCAATCAGCCCCAGCATTTT	CAISESTNQPQHF
NA	TRBD2	TRBV7-7	TRBJ2-1	TGTGCTAGCAGGGCGGCGGGAGGCTCCTACAATGAGCAGTTCTTC	CASRAAGGSYNEQFF
once	TRBD2	TRBV27	TRBJ2-1	TGTGCCAGCAGTTTACTGTTAGCGGGAGGTAGGAATGAGCAGTTCTTC	CASSLLLAGGRNEQFF
NA	TRBD2	TRBV10-1	TRBJ2-2	TGCGCCAGCAGTAGACGGACTAGCGGGAGGGCGAACACCGGGGAGCTGTTTTTT	CASSRRTSGRANTGELFF
NA	NA	TRBV5-4	TRBJ2-3	TGTGCCAGCAGCTTAAGCGGCCCCACAGATACGCAGTATTTT	CASSLSGPTDTQYF
NA	NA	TRBV5-6	TRBJ1-5	TGTGCCAGCAGCTTGGGGGGGACCTTTAATCAGCCCCAGCATTTT	CASSLGGTFNQPQHF
NA	TRBD2	TRBV7-9	TRBJ2-3	TGTGCCAGCAGCCTCCTCGGTACTAGCGGAGGTGTGGATACGCAGTATTTT	CASSLLGTSGGVDTQYF
NA	NA	TRBV27	TRBJ2-2	TGTGCCAGCACGGTAGCACTGAACACCGGGGAGCTGTTTTTT	CASTVALNTGELFF
NA	NA	TRBV28	TRBJ2-1	TGTGCCAGCAGTTTATTAGGTAGGGAGCAGTTCTTC	CASSLLGREQFF
NA	NA	TRBV5-1	TRBJ2-5	TGCGCCAGCAGCCGGGACAACGGCGAGACCCAGTACTTC	CASSRDNGETQYF
NA	TRBD1	TRBV7-9	TRBJ1-5	TGTGCCAGCAGCTTTACAACAGGGGGTCCAAATCAGCCCCAGCATTTT	CASSFTTGGPNQPQHF